These 25 T cell receptor beta chains originate from one sample sequenced in a study of T cells after posttransplantation cyclophosphamide. Sequencing was performed with immunoSEQ multiplex PCR; in TCRdb, only in-frame clones are kept and a portion is missing. The table shows more than 20,000 clones, with almost 75% occurring only once. Sequenced material: memory CD4+ T cells sorted from PBMCs. Receptors were obtained from a woman aged 60-75 years in good health, CMV-negative, and a related stem cell transplant donor.

CDR3 nucleotide sequence: TGTGCCAGCAGTTTAAACAGGGGGCTAGGGCCCCAGCATTTT. This encodes CASSLNRGLGPQHF. This sequence joins TRBV27 and TRBJ1-5; 9 bases align to TRBD1. CDR1 is MNHEY, CDR2 SMNVEV, per germline (reference sequence). The CDR3 is 14 amino acids. V lost 2 bases, J lost 9 bases, and 5 bases stayed unmatched.

This chain uses TRBV2 with TRBJ2-4; TRBD2 matches at 8 bases. This CDR3 spans 15 amino acids. V was clipped by 2 bases and J by 11 bases; unmatched bases: 11. Germline values: CDR1 SNHLY, CDR2 FYNNEI. The CDR3 bases are TGTGCCAGCAGTGAAAGGTCGGGACTAGGTAGCTTTCAGTACTTC. Translating it yields CASSERSGLGSFQYF.

The rearrangement joins TRBV7-2 to TRBJ2-5; TRBD2 matches at 15 bases. The CDR3 contains 16 residues. J was trimmed by 2 bases and V by 5 bases; bases with no gene match: 3. Per germline, CDR1 SGHTA and CDR2 FQGNSA. CDR3 loop: CASSLGLAGGQETQYF. The CDR3 nucleotides read TGTGCCAGCAGCCTCGGACTAGCGGGGGGGCAAGAGACCCAGTACTTC. Variable domain in full (rest from reference TRBV7-2 and TRBJ2-5): GAGVSQSPSNKVTEKGKDVELRCDPISGHTALYWYRQSLGQGLEFLIYFQGNSAPDKSGLPSDRFSAERTGGSVSTLTIQRTQQEDSAVYLCASSLGLAGGQETQYFGPGTRLLVL.

The rearrangement uses TRBV9 and TRBJ2-3; 7 nucleotides agree with TRBD2. Trimming took 0 bases from V and 2 from J; bases not matched to a gene: 9. CDR1 is SGDLS and CDR2 is YYNGEE in the germline V gene. This CDR3 region has 17 residues. The CDR3 loop reads CASSVGPAGVATDTQYF. CDR3 in DNA: TGTGCCAGCAGCGTAGGACCGGCGGGGGTAGCCACAGATACGCAGTATTTT.

In DNA form, the CDR3 reads TGCGCCAGCACCGAGAGGGGGGGGAACCCCTACGAGCAGTACTTC. It is translated as CASTERGGNPYEQYF. This chain joins TRBV5-1 and TRBJ2-7; D possibly corresponds to TRBD2 (7 bases). The ends were cut back, 6 bases at V and 2 bases at J, with 18 bases in the middle. The length of the CDR3 is 15 residues. Germline values: CDR1 SGHRS, CDR2 YFSETQ.

This clone was observed a handful of times. This sequence joins TRBV7-8 and TRBJ2-5; 7 bases agree with TRBD1. This CDR3 has 14 amino acids. The junction had 8 bases not matched to a gene; V was cut back by 5 bases and J by 5 bases. Germline V gene sequence: CDR1 SGHVS, CDR2 FQNEAQ. The CDR3 protein is CASSLEGAGETQYF. The CDR3 DNA reads TGTGCCAGCAGCCTCGAGGGGGCTGGGGAGACCCAGTACTTC.

The CDR3 DNA is TGCGCCAGCAGCTCGTTCTTCCGGGACAGACAAGAGACCCAGTACTTC. This codes for CASSSFFRDRQETQYF. The chain couples TRBV5-1 to TRBJ2-5, with 7 bases fitting TRBD1. J was trimmed by 2 bases and V by 3 bases; bases with no gene match: 10. Germline V gene lookup returns CDR1 SGHRS and CDR2 YFSETQ. The CDR3 loop spans 16 amino acids.

The chain couples TRBV21-1 to TRBJ2-5; the table calls TRBD2, which could not be checked here. TRBV21-1 is an annotated pseudogene. This CDR3 spans 16 amino acids. CDR3 nucleotides: TGTGCCAGCAGCCTGACTAGCCTCTTAGAGGGAGAGACCCAGTACTTC. Translation: CASSLTSLLEGETQYF.

This chain links TRBV14 with TRBJ2-5; TRBD2 matches 10 bases. This CDR3 spans 17 amino acids. CDR1 SGHDN and CDR2 FVKESK come from the germline V gene. Unmatched junction bases numbered 16, after V lost 7 bases and J lost 5 bases. CDR3: CASNPIIAGGGRETQYF. The CDR3 DNA reads as TGTGCCAGCAACCCGATTATAGCGGGAGGAGGTAGGGAGACCCAGTACTTC.

The chain recombines TRBV18 with TRBJ2-3; 10 bases match TRBD2. This CDR3 has 16 residues. Losses at the gene ends were 1 base for V and 0 bases for J; bases not matched to a gene: 1. Germline CDR1 and CDR2: KGHSH and LQKENI. The CDR3 reads CASSPLAGGSTDTQYF. DNA of the CDR3: TGTGCCAGCTCACCACTAGCGGGGGGAAGCACAGATACGCAGTATTTT.

The V and J genes are TRBV7-8 and TRBJ2-7, with D unclear. In germline, CDR1 is SGHVS, CDR2 FQNEAQ. Between the trimmed V and J ends, which lost 3 bases and 2 bases, there was a span of 14 bases. The length of the CDR3 is 15 residues. This CDR3 reads CASSFFSTSPYEQYF. CDR3 sequence (DNA): TGTGCCAGCAGCTTTTTTTCAACTTCTCCCTACGAGCAGTACTTC.

The V gene is TRBV19, the J gene TRBJ1-5; a weak D match, TRBD1 (5 bases). Per the germline V gene, CDR1 is LNHDA and CDR2 is SQIVND (reference sequence). V was shortened by 6 bases and J by 6 bases, with 18 bases between the two germline ends. This CDR3 has 15 residues. CDR3 sequence reads: CASRGGGSWRQPQHF. The CDR3, as DNA: TGTGCCAGTAGGGGGGGAGGGAGTTGGCGTCAGCCCCAGCATTTT.

This chain connects TRBV29-1 to TRBJ1-1, with 8 bases matching TRBD1. The CDR3 has 12 residues. The ends lost 7 bases at V and 1 base at J; junction bases unmatched: 2. The germline V gene encodes CDR1 SQVTM and CDR2 ANQGSEA. In DNA form, the CDR3 reads TGCAGCGCCGGGACAGGGAACACTGAAGCTTTCTTT. Amino acid sequence: CSAGTGNTEAFF.

The gene calls are TRBV28 and TRBJ2-7, with 7 bases matching TRBD1. The ends lost 9 bases at V and 5 bases at J; junction bases unmatched: 16. The CDR3 loop spans 15 amino acids. Per germline, CDR1 MDHEN and CDR2 SYDVKM. DNA of the CDR3: TGTGCCAGTCTACCCCTGACAGGGTGGATTCACGAGCAGTACTTC. Protein: CASLPLTGWIHEQYF.

This clone came up a few times. CDR3 amino acids: CASSTGAGEGYTF. CDR3 nucleotide sequence: TGTGCCAGCAGTACAGGGGCCGGTGAGGGCTACACCTTC. This chain links TRBV2 with TRBJ1-2, with 7 bases matching TRBD1. This CDR3 comprises 13 residues. Germline assignment: CDR1 SNHLY and CDR2 FYNNEI. Trimming cost V 5 bases and J 8 bases; bases outside gene matches: 8.

The genes are TRBV10-3 and TRBJ2-5, with TRBD2 matching 8 bases. The germline gives CDR1 ENHRY, CDR2 SYGVKD. The CDR3 length is 17 residues. V lost 0 bases, J lost 3 bases, and 9 bases stayed unmatched. CDR3 loop: CAISESLTSGVKETQYF. The CDR3 nucleotides are TGTGCCATCAGTGAGTCGTTAACTAGCGGCGTGAAAGAGACCCAGTACTTC.

The chain links TRBV6-5 to TRBJ1-1, with D maybe TRBD1 (6 bases). V lost 7 bases and J 2 bases, leaving 14 bases between the germline ends. Germline V CDR1 and CDR2: MNHEY, SVGAGI. The CDR3 runs to 14 residues. CDR3 bases: TGTGCCAGCACTAAGGACAGTATTAACACTGAAGCTTTCTTT. Amino acid sequence: CASTKDSINTEAFF.

This clone has only one observation. The chain uses TRBV2 and TRBJ1-1, with TRBD1 matching 7 bases. Germline lookup yields CDR1 SNHLY and CDR2 FYNNEI. The CDR3 covers 13 residues. J gave up 3 bases and V 9 bases, and 7 bases lay outside the gene matches. Here the CDR3 reads CASKGATYTEAFF. For the CDR3, the DNA is TGTGCCAGTAAGGGGGCGACGTACACTGAAGCTTTCTTT.

CDR3 sequence (DNA): TGTGCCAGCAGCTCCAGGGGGCGTAACGTAGATGAGCAGTTCTTC. Translation: CASSSRGRNVDEQFF. The chain is built from TRBV7-9 and TRBJ2-1; 8 positions match TRBD1. The junction had 10 bases not matched to a gene; V was cut back by 4 bases and J by 8 bases. This CDR3 contains 15 residues. Germline V lookup: CDR1 SEHNR, CDR2 FQNEAQ (reference sequence).

The rearrangement links TRBV2 to TRBJ2-3, with D possibly being TRBD2 (6 bases). Trimming cost V 8 bases and J 3 bases, with 18 bases left between them. Germline CDR1 and CDR2: SNHLY and FYNNEI. This CDR3 is 15 amino acids long. Written as DNA, the CDR3 is TGTGCCAGCTGGGGGGTTTCTTGGTTAACAGATACGCAGTATTTT. Protein: CASWGVSWLTDTQYF.

The J gene is TRBJ2-5, the V gene TRBV5-1, with 8 bases fitting TRBD1. V was pared by 5 bases and J by 3 bases, with 6 bases of the junction left unmatched. CDR3 size: 14 residues. Germline V gives CDR1 SGHRS, CDR2 YFSETQ. This chain's CDR3 is CASRFSGGKETQYF. DNA for the CDR3: TGCGCCAGCAGATTCTCAGGGGGCAAAGAGACCCAGTACTTC. Filled out from reference TRBV5-1 and TRBJ2-5, the complete variable domain reads KAGVTQTPRYLIKTRGQQVTLSCSPISGHRSVSWYQQTPGQGLQFLFEYFSETQRNKGNFPGRFSGRQFSNSRSEMNVSTLELGDSALYLCASRFSGGKETQYFGPGTRLLVL.

The rearrangement joins TRBV28 to TRBJ2-3; 7 bases are shared with TRBD2. The CDR3 is 16 residues long. Germline loops: CDR1 MDHEN, CDR2 SYDVKM. The V segment lost 3 bases and the J segment 2 bases; nucleotides outside the gene matches: 8. The CDR3 loop is CASSLGERGHTDTQYF. The CDR3 DNA sequence: TGTGCCAGCAGTTTGGGCGAGCGGGGCCACACAGATACGCAGTATTTT. Full variable domain (rest looked up from reference TRBV28 and TRBJ2-3): DVKVTQSSRYLVKRTGEKVFLECVQDMDHENMFWYRQDPGLGLRLIYFSYDVKMKEKGDIPEGYSVSREKKERFSLILESASTNQTSMYLCASSLGERGHTDTQYFGPGTRLTVL.

For this clone: The sample carries other DNA sequences with the same CDR3. The J gene is TRBJ2-3, the V gene TRBV25-1, with unresolved D. V was pared by 5 bases and J by 1 base, with 4 bases between. The V gene's germline CDR1 is MGHDK and CDR2 SYGVNS. The CDR3 has 12 residues. The CDR3 loop is CASSRGTDTQYF. The CDR3 nucleotides read TGTGCCAGCAGTCGAGGCACAGATACGCAGTATTTT.

The chain joins TRBV19 to TRBJ2-5; 10 bases are a match to TRBD1. Judging by the DNA end, TRBJ2-7 fits better; the J call may be wrong. The CDR3 is 13 amino acids. The germline V gene encodes CDR1 LNHDA and CDR2 SQIVND (reference sequence). The CDR3 region is CASSPGTGAEQYF. CDR3 bases: TGTGCCAGTAGTCCGGGGACAGGGGCCGAGCAGTACTTC.

A single count supports this clone. This rearrangement joins TRBV28 to TRBJ1-1; D is possibly TRBD1 (6 bases). The germline gives CDR1 MDHEN, CDR2 SYDVKM. Deletions cut 5 bases from V and 4 bases from J, with 14 bases between. CDR3 length: 14 residues. The CDR3 DNA reads TGTGCCAGCAGTGCTGCAGGGGCGGGCACTGAAGCTTTCTTT. Its protein is CASSAAGAGTEAFF.